This entry lists 13 T cell receptor beta chains sequenced from one sample in a study of shared clonotypes between healthy human individuals. Measured with immunoSEQ multiplex PCR; TCRdb has only the in-frame clones, and not every one. The table shows about 610,000 clones, with 95% to 97% occurring only once. Naive CD8 cells lacked CD45RO, underwent positive selection for CCR7 and left out terminally differentiated effector memory CD45RA+ cells. The material sequenced was naive CD8+ T cells sorted from blood. The receptor set was obtained from a woman in her thirties in good health.

The sample holds one count of this clone. V and J are TRBV19 and TRBJ2-5; possibly TRBD2 for D (6 bases). CDR1 and CDR2 from the germline V gene are LNHDA and SQIVND (reference sequence). V lost 0 bases to trimming and J lost 2 bases, with 13 bases between them. There are 16 residues in the CDR3. The CDR3 nucleotides read TGTGCCAGTAGTATAGAGCGTCTAGCGAGACAAGAGACCCAGTACTTC. It codes for CASSIERLARQETQYF. The whole variable domain, filled in from reference TRBV19 and TRBJ2-5, reads DGGITQSPKYLFRKEGQNVTLSCEQNLNHDAMYWYRQDPGQGLRLIYYSQIVNDFQKGDIAEGYSVSREKKESFPLTVTSAQKNPTAFYLCASSIERLARQETQYFGPGTRLLVL.

The CDR3 is CASSPWDSKTEAFF. CDR3 bases: TGTGCCAGCAGCCCTTGGGACAGCAAGACTGAAGCTTTCTTT. This chain connects TRBV9 to TRBJ1-1; 7 bases fit TRBD1. Germline CDR1 SGDLS, CDR2 YYNGEE. The CDR3 runs to 14 residues. The V and J ends lost 4 bases and 5 bases, in that order; junction bases with no gene match: 8. The full variable domain, rest sourced from reference TRBV9 and TRBJ1-1, is DSGVTQTPKHLITATGQRVTLRCSPRSGDLSVYWYQQSLDQGLQFLIQYYNGEERAKGNILERFSAQQFPDLHSELNLSSLELGDSALYFCASSPWDSKTEAFFGQGTRLTVV.

Of note for this clone: This sample includes further DNA sequences coding for the same CDR3. The chain couples TRBV6-1 to TRBJ2-2; 9 positions agree with TRBD1. V dropped 0 bases and J dropped 4; count of bases not matched to a gene: 0. Germline values: CDR1 MNHNS, CDR2 SASEGT. The CDR3 is 15 amino acids. Written as DNA, the CDR3 is TGTGCCAGCAGTGAAGCGACAGGGGGCACCGGGGAGCTGTTTTTT. Its translation is CASSEATGGTGELFF.

The chain carries TRBV7-2 and TRBJ2-1; 10 positions match TRBD2. This CDR3 has 15 residues. CDR1 and CDR2 from the germline V gene are SGHTA and FQGNSA. The V and J ends lost 5 bases and 4 bases, in that order; junction bases with no gene match: 5. The CDR3 bases are TGTGCCAGCAGCCGTAGCGGGAGGACTTACAATGAGCAGTTCTTC. As protein: CASSRSGRTYNEQFF.

The chain has TRBV4-2 and TRBJ2-4; 13 bases are shared with TRBD2. Germline lookup yields CDR1 LGHNA and CDR2 YNFKEQ. V shed 4 bases and J 5 bases; nucleotides not matched to a gene: 5. This CDR3 region has 16 residues. The CDR3 region is CASSLRTSGSENIQYF. In DNA form, the CDR3 reads TGTGCCAGCAGCCTACGGACTAGCGGGAGTGAAAACATTCAGTACTTC.

The rearrangement links TRBV4-1 to TRBJ1-1, with D unclear. The CDR3 sequence is 13 residues long. The germline V and J ends were trimmed by 4 bases and 0 bases, with 6 bases remaining between them. Germline assignment: CDR1 MGHRA and CDR2 YSYEKL. The CDR3 loop is CASSLRVNTEAFF. DNA of the CDR3: TGCGCCAGCAGCCTTAGAGTGAACACTGAAGCTTTCTTT.

The rearrangement uses TRBV27 and TRBJ2-1; D may match TRBD1 or TRBD2 (6 bases each). From germline, CDR1 is MNHEY and CDR2 SMNVEV (reference sequence). V was clipped by 1 base and J by 7 bases, with 11 bases between them. The CDR3 spans 14 residues. DNA of the CDR3: TGTGCCAGCAGTTTATGGGGGGCCGAGAATGAGCAGTTCTTC. Protein: CASSLWGAENEQFF.

With respect to this clone: Other nucleotide sequences in the sample specify the same CDR3. V gene TRBV7-9 combines with J gene TRBJ2-7; D tentatively fits TRBD1 or TRBD2 (5 bases each). Trimming removed 5 bases from V and 2 bases from J, with 10 bases in between. CDR3 length equals 13 residues. Germline-derived CDR1 and CDR2 are SEHNR and FQNEAQ (reference sequence). The CDR3 bases are TGTGCCAGCAGCCTCGGGGCTACCTACGAGCAGTACTTC. Encoded protein: CASSLGATYEQYF.

The chain carries TRBV7-6 and TRBJ2-3; D remains ambiguous. Looked up from germline, CDR1 is SGHVS and CDR2 is FNYEAQ. V was cut by 1 base and J by 2 bases, with 10 bases left in between. The CDR3 has 15 amino acids. For the CDR3, the DNA is TGTGCCAGCAGCTTAGGTGGAAACTACACAGATACGCAGTATTTT. Protein: CASSLGGNYTDTQYF.

This clone was observed once. This chain connects TRBV29-1 to TRBJ2-7; a weak D match, TRBD2 (6 bases). Trimming removed 6 bases from V and 3 bases from J, with 15 bases in between. CDR3 size: 13 residues. From germline, CDR1 is SQVTM and CDR2 ANQGSEA. The CDR3 DNA is TGCAGCGTAATAACGACTAGGAGCTACGAGCAGTACTTC. Translated, it gives CSVITTRSYEQYF.

This chain uses TRBV15 with TRBJ2-2; D may be TRBD2 (5 bases). V lost 7 bases and J lost 5, with 11 bases in between. Germline values: CDR1 LNHNV, CDR2 YYDKDF (reference sequence). The CDR3 length is 13 residues. CDR3 loop: CATTGGRTGELFF. DNA for the CDR3: TGTGCCACCACCGGCGGGCGAACCGGGGAGCTGTTTTTT.

The chain is built from TRBV19 and TRBJ1-2, with 9 nucleotides matching TRBD1. The germline V gene has CDR1 LNHDA and CDR2 SQIVND (reference sequence). This CDR3 contains 14 residues. V lost 5 bases to trimming and J lost 5 bases; unmatched junction nucleotides: 6. CDR3: CASSPGQGSYGYTF. CDR3 in DNA: TGTGCCAGTAGTCCGGGACAGGGTTCATATGGCTACACCTTC.

In this sample, this clone turned up a few times. The V call is TRBV27, the J call TRBJ1-2; 8 bases line up with TRBD1. The germline gives CDR1 MNHEY, CDR2 SMNVEV (reference sequence). This CDR3 is 12 amino acids long. The V and J ends lost 6 bases and 8 bases, in that order; junction bases with no gene match: 5. DNA for the CDR3: TGTGCCAGCAGGTCGACAGGGGTGGGCTACACCTTC. Amino acid sequence: CASRSTGVGYTF.